One sample yielded the 24 T cell receptor beta chains listed below, sequenced in a study of T cell responses to AZD1222 COVID-19 vaccine. This table comes from immunoSEQ multiplex PCR, and its TCRdb copy is limited to in-frame clones, with some not included. This table has around 88,000 clones, around 88% appearing once. The material was peripheral blood, obtained on day 0 of MenACWY control vaccination. These receptors came from an adult in good health.

The chain employs TRBV7-2 and TRBJ1-5; D gene ambiguous. The germline V gene encodes CDR1 SGHTA and CDR2 FQGNSA. CDR3 length: 14 amino acids. The V end was cut by 1 base, the J end by 2 bases, with 6 bases between. CDR3: CASSLVGGNQPQHF. The CDR3 region has the DNA TGTGCCAGCAGCTTAGTGGGAGGCAATCAGCCCCAGCATTTT.

This chain joins TRBV5-1 and TRBJ1-1; D might be TRBD1 (6 bases). CDR1 is SGHRS, CDR2 YFSETQ, per germline. Trimming took off 1 base at V and 8 bases at J, with 15 bases between the two ends. CDR3 size: 14 residues. The CDR3: CASSLYRDITEAFF. The CDR3 nucleotides read TGCGCCAGCAGCTTGTACAGGGACATCACGGAAGCTTTCTTT.

This clone was seen only once. The chain combines TRBV30 with TRBJ1-5, with a tentative D call TRBD1 (5 bases). Looked up from germline, CDR1 is GTSNPN and CDR2 is SVGIG (reference sequence). The CDR3 covers 15 residues. V dropped 0 bases and J dropped 6 bases, with 15 bases sitting between them. CDR3 in amino acids: CAWSVGQGLRQPQHF. The CDR3 bases are TGTGCCTGGAGTGTAGGGCAGGGCCTTCGTCAGCCCCAGCATTTT.

Only one count was recorded for this clone. This sequence joins TRBV28 and TRBJ1-2; D perhaps matches TRBD1 (5 bases). CDR1 MDHEN and CDR2 SYDVKM come from the germline V gene. V dropped 6 bases and J dropped 1 base, with 18 bases sitting between them. CDR3 length: 16 residues. DNA for the CDR3: TGTGCCAGCAGGAGGGACCGTTCCTTCGTTAACTATGGCTACACCTTC. Its protein is CASRRDRSFVNYGYTF.

The J gene is TRBJ1-3, the V gene TRBV5-1, with D unresolved. V gave up 0 bases and J gave up 0 bases, with 7 bases separating them. This CDR3 has 15 amino acids. Germline V gene sequence: CDR1 SGHRS, CDR2 YFSETQ. The CDR3 reads CASSLDGDSGNTIYF. As DNA, the CDR3 is TGCGCCAGCAGCTTGGACGGAGACTCTGGAAACACCATATATTTT.

V is TRBV4-2 and J is TRBJ1-3, with D perhaps TRBD1 (5 bases). This CDR3 is 14 amino acids long. V was pared by 3 bases and J by 3 bases, with 9 bases between. The V gene's germline CDR1 is LGHNA and CDR2 YNFKEQ. The CDR3: CASSQVGGGNTIYF. The CDR3 region has the DNA TGTGCCAGCAGCCAGGTGGGGGGTGGAAACACCATATATTTT.

The rearrangement links TRBV19 to TRBJ2-5; tentative D call: TRBD2 (6 bases). Trimming removed 8 bases from V and 2 bases from J, with 24 bases in between. CDR1 and CDR2 (germline): LNHDA, SQIVND (reference sequence). This CDR3 spans 17 amino acids. The DNA of the CDR3 is TGTGCCAGTGGTGGGCGACTAGGAGGCCTCCGACAAGAGACCCAGTACTTC. Translation: CASGGRLGGLRQETQYF.

As DNA, the CDR3 is TGTGCCAGCAGCTTAGTGGGTCGTCGGGGGGAGAGCTCCTACAATGAGCAGTTCTTC. It yields the protein CASSLVGRRGESSYNEQFF. The chain has TRBV7-9 and TRBJ2-1; TRBD2 aligns across 7 bases. V was pared by 1 base and J by 0 bases, with 12 bases of the junction left unmatched. The germline V gene encodes CDR1 SEHNR and CDR2 FQNEAQ (reference sequence). The CDR3 contains 19 residues.

The rearrangement links TRBV6-5 to TRBJ2-2; D might be TRBD1 (5 bases). Trimming removed 0 bases from V and 9 bases from J, with 11 bases in between. Germline CDR1 is MNHEY and CDR2 is SVGAGI. The CDR3 totals 14 residues. The CDR3 nucleotides are TGTGCCAGCAGTTACTCGTGGCAGGGAAGGGAGCTGTTTTTT. The encoded protein is CASSYSWQGRELFF.

V and J are TRBV7-8 and TRBJ1-4; 8 nucleotides match TRBD1. The CDR3 spans 14 residues. With 1 base clipped from V and 8 bases from J, the junction kept 3 bases outside the gene matches. Germline V lookup: CDR1 SGHVS, CDR2 FQNEAQ. The CDR3 region has the DNA TGTGCCAGCAGCTTAGGGACAGGGTGGGAAAAACTGTTTTTT. Residues: CASSLGTGWEKLFF.

This clone was seen a single time. This chain joins TRBV5-4 and TRBJ2-7; 8 bases agree with TRBD2. The CDR3 is 16 amino acids. Germline CDR1 is SGHNT and CDR2 is YYREEE (reference sequence). After removal of 4 bases from V and 1 base from J, the junction contained 10 bases not matched to a gene. CDR3 nucleotide sequence: TGTGCCAGCAGCCCGGAACTCGGGAGGGTGTCCTACGAGCAGTACTTC. Residues: CASSPELGRVSYEQYF.

This clone was recorded a few times. The chain uses TRBV5-1 and TRBJ1-2, with TRBD1 as a possible D gene (5 bases). The CDR3 is made up of 14 amino acids. The V end was cut by 0 bases, the J end by 8 bases, with 14 bases between. CDR1 and CDR2 (germline): SGHRS, YFSETQ. The CDR3 reads CASSLEGDGRGYTF. CDR3 sequence (DNA): TGCGCCAGCAGCTTGGAAGGGGACGGCCGAGGCTACACCTTC.

This clone was recorded only once. The chain couples TRBV2 to TRBJ1-5, with TRBD1 as a possible D gene (5 bases). This CDR3 is built from 14 residues. Germline V gives CDR1 SNHLY, CDR2 FYNNEI. Trimming took 1 base from V and 11 from J, leaving 15 bases between them. The CDR3 spells CASSEGQGIWSQHF. CDR3 bases: TGTGCCAGCAGTGAAGGCCAGGGTATCTGGTCCCAGCATTTT.

The chain employs TRBV7-9 and TRBJ2-3; weak D call: TRBD1 (6 bases). The CDR3 totals 16 residues. Per the germline V gene, CDR1 is SEHNR and CDR2 is FQNEAQ (reference sequence). Trimming took 5 bases from V and 1 from J, leaving 16 bases between them. DNA for the CDR3: TGTGCCAGCAGCCGAAGGGGTGGGGGCGGCACAGATACGCAGTATTTT. Residues: CASSRRGGGGTDTQYF.

Here the CDR3 DNA reads TGTGCCTGGAGGGACAGGGTTTCCCTAGGCGGCTACACCTTC. Its protein is CAWRDRVSLGGYTF. This chain uses TRBV30 with TRBJ1-2, with TRBD1 identical over 8 bases. The junction had 11 bases not matched to a gene; V was cut back by 3 bases and J by 8 bases. The CDR3 loop spans 14 amino acids. Looked up from germline, CDR1 is GTSNPN and CDR2 is SVGIG (reference sequence).

The CDR3 DNA follows: TGTGCCAGCAGCCCAGGGGGGTGGGGTATGAACACTGAAGCTTTCTTT. This gives the protein CASSPGGWGMNTEAFF. The rearrangement uses TRBV5-4 and TRBJ1-1, with TRBD1 matching over 7 bases. Germline V gene data show CDR1 as SGHNT and CDR2 as YYREEE (reference sequence). The CDR3 spans 16 residues. V lost 4 bases to trimming and J lost 0 bases; unmatched junction nucleotides: 9.

The chain has TRBV27 and TRBJ1-1; 12 bases are a match to TRBD1. Germline CDR1 reads MNHEY; CDR2 reads SMNVEV (reference sequence). This CDR3 is 14 amino acids long. J was trimmed by 5 bases and V by 6 bases; bases with no gene match: 4. CDR3 sequence: CASSRDRGRTEAFF. CDR3 in DNA: TGTGCCAGCAGCCGGGACAGGGGGCGAACTGAAGCTTTCTTT.

This clone has only a few counts. The V call is TRBV5-1, the J call TRBJ2-7; 7 nucleotides line up with TRBD2. This CDR3 spans 14 amino acids. Germline assignment: CDR1 SGHRS and CDR2 YFSETQ. The trim removed 9 bases at V and 1 base at J, leaving 10 bases unmatched. The CDR3 sequence: CATSREGGSYEQYF. CDR3 coding DNA: TGCGCCACCTCAAGGGAGGGAGGGTCCTACGAGCAGTACTTC.

This clone was observed a handful of times. The chain couples TRBV24-1 to TRBJ2-1; D is ambiguous. V dropped 7 bases and J dropped 8 bases, with 2 bases sitting between them. Germline V CDR1 and CDR2: KGHDR, SFDVKD. There are 9 residues in the CDR3. CDR3 sequence (DNA): TGTGCCACCAGCCATGAGCAGTTCTTC. It codes for CATSHEQFF.

This chain uses TRBV18 with TRBJ1-2; no definite D call. Germline V CDR1 and CDR2: KGHSH, LQKENI. CDR3 size: 13 residues. The V end was cut by 2 bases, the J end by 4 bases, with 8 bases between. The CDR3 coding sequence is TGTGCCAGCTCACCAGCGGGAGGCTATGGCTACACCTTC. This encodes CASSPAGGYGYTF.

The chain recombines TRBV27 with TRBJ1-5, with D tentatively TRBD1 (6 bases). Germline V gives CDR1 MNHEY, CDR2 SMNVEV (reference sequence). The CDR3 contains 13 residues. V gave up 5 bases and J gave up 9 bases, with 14 bases separating them. The CDR3 protein is CASSLRGGGPQHF. DNA of the CDR3: TGTGCCAGCAGTCTCAGGGGCGGTGGGCCCCAGCATTTT.

V gene TRBV7-2 combines with J gene TRBJ2-2; TRBD2 is a possible D gene (5 bases). Germline lookup yields CDR1 SGHTA and CDR2 FQGNSA. Trimming took off 4 bases at V and 3 bases at J, with 15 bases between the two ends. The CDR3 has 16 amino acids. In nucleotides, the CDR3 is TGTGCCAGCAGCTCGACGGCGGGTGGTTACACCGGGGAGCTGTTTTTT. Its protein is CASSSTAGGYTGELFF. Looking up the rest from reference TRBV7-2 and TRBJ2-2 gives the full variable domain: GAGVSQSPSNKVTEKGKDVELRCDPISGHTALYWYRQSLGQGLEFLIYFQGNSAPDKSGLPSDRFSAERTGGSVSTLTIQRTQQEDSAVYLCASSSTAGGYTGELFFGEGSRLTVL.

This clone was found once. The V call is TRBV30, the J call TRBJ1-2; a possible D gene is TRBD1 (5 bases). The V gene's germline CDR1 is GTSNPN and CDR2 SVGIG (reference sequence). The CDR3 contains 15 residues. Trimming pared 0 bases from V and 4 bases from J, leaving 15 bases between. The CDR3 protein is CAWSVVQGYFYGYTF. As DNA, the CDR3 is TGTGCCTGGAGTGTTGTTCAGGGATATTTCTATGGCTACACCTTC.

The CDR3 DNA follows: TGTGCCAGCAGCACTAGGAGCTCCTACAATGAGCAGTTCTTC. It yields the protein CASSTRSSYNEQFF. The V call is TRBV2, the J call TRBJ2-1, with D perhaps TRBD2 (5 bases). Trimming took off 6 bases at V and 0 bases at J, with 9 bases between the two ends. The CDR3 spans 14 residues. Germline CDR1 is SNHLY and CDR2 is FYNNEI.